The source of this T cell receptor (beta chain) is a study of blood T cells in healthy people across ages. Primers used in a second PCR of about 7 to 11 cycles were a sample-barcoded 5' primer and a J-beta primer mix. From the 5' RACE reads, TCRdb called clonotypes with MiXCR, one entry per CDR3 protein. Of about 680,000 distinct CDR3 sequences in the sample, around half were seen once. Russia was home to the donors, healthy Caucasian individuals aged about 6 to 90. Roughly 9.2 milliliters of peripheral blood were drawn from each donor into EDTA-treated tubes. This clonotype appeared a few times. The specimen was blood. The receptor's source is a woman aged 55-69 years in good health.

The CDR3, as DNA: TGTGCCAGCAGCCACCCGTATGGGAGGGCAAGCTATGGCTACACCTTC. This gives the protein CASSHPYGRASYGYTF. The chain uses TRBV7-9 and TRBJ1-2; D is unresolved. Trimming stripped 5 bases from V and 4 bases from J, with 20 bases between. The CDR3 consists of 16 residues. Germline CDR1 and CDR2: SEHNR and FQNEAQ (reference sequence).